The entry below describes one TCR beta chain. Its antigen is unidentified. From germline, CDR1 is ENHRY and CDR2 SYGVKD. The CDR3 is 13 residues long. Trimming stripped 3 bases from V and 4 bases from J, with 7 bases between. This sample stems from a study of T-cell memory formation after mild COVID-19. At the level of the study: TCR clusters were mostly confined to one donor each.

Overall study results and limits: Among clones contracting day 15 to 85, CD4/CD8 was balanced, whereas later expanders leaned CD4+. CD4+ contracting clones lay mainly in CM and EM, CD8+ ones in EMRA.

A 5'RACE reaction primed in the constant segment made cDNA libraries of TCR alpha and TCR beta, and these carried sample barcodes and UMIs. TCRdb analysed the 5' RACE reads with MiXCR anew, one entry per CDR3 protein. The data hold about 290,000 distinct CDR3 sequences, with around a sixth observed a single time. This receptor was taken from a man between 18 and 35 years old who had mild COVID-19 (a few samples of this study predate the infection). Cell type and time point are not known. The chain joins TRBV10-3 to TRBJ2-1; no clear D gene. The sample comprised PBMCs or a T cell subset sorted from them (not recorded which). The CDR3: CAISEGQYNEQFF. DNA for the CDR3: TGTGCCATCAGTGAAGGTCAATACAATGAGCAGTTCTTC.